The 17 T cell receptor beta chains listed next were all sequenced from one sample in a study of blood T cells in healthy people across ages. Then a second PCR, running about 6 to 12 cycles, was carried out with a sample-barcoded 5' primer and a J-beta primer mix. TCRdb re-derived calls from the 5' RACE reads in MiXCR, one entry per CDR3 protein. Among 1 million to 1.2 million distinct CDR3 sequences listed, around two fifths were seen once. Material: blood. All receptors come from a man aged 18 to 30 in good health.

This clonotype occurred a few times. Here the CDR3 reads CASSSTRGGVQETQYF. The CDR3 nucleotides are TGTGCCAGCAGTTCCACTCGGGGGGGAGTCCAAGAGACCCAGTACTTC. This chain uses TRBV6-2 or TRBV6-3 with TRBJ2-5; 8 bases fit TRBD2. CDR3 size: 16 residues. Germline V CDR1 and CDR2: MNHEY, SVGEGT. With 4 bases clipped from V and 1 base from J, the junction kept 8 bases outside the gene matches.

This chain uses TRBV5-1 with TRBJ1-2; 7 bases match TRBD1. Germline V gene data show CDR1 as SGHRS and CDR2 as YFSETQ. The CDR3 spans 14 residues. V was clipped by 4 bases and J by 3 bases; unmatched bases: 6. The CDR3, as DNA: TGCGCCAGCAGCGGGGGACAGACCCACTATGGCTACACCTTC. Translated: CASSGGQTHYGYTF.

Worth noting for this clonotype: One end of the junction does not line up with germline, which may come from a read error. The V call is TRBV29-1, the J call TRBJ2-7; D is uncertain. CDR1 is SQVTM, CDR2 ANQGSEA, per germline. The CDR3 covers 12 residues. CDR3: CSVVGESYEKYF. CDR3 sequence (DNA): TGCAGCGTTGTTGGTGAGTCCTACGAGAAGTACTTC.

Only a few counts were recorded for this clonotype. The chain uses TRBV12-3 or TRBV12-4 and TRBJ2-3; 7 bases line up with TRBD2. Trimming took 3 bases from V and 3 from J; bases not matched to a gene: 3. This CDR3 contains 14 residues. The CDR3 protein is CASSFREGTDTQYF. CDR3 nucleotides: TGTGCCAGCAGTTTCAGGGAGGGGACAGATACGCAGTATTTT.

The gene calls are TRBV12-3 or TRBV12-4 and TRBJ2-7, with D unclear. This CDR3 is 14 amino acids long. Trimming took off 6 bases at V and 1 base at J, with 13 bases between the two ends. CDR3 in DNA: TGTGCCAGCAGCCGCCCGGTACGATCCTACGAGCAGTACTTC. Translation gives CASSRPVRSYEQYF.

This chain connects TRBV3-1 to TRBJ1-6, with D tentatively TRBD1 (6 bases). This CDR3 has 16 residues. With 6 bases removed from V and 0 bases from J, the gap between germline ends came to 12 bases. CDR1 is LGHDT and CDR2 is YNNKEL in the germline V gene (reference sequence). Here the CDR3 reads CASRLNRASYNSPLHF. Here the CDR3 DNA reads TGTGCCAGCAGACTGAACAGGGCCTCCTATAATTCACCCCTCCACTTT.

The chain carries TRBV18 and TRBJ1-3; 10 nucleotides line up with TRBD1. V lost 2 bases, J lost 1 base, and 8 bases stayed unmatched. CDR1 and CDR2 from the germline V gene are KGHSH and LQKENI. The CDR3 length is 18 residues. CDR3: CASSPGTGQGYSGNTIYF. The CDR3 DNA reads TGTGCCAGCTCACCAGGGACGGGACAGGGGTATTCTGGAAACACCATATATTTT.

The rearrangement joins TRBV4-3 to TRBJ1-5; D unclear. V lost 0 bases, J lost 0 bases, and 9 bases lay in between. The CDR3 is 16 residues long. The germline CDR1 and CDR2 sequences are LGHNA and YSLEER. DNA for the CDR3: TGCGCCAGCAGCCAAGAGGCCTATCATAGCAATCAGCCCCAGCATTTT. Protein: CASSQEAYHSNQPQHF.

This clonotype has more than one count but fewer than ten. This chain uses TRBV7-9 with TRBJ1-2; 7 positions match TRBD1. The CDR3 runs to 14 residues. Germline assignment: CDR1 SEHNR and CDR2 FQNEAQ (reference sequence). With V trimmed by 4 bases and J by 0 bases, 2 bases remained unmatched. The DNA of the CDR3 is TGTGCCAGCAGCTCCCAGGGGGCTAACTATGGCTACACCTTC. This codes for CASSSQGANYGYTF.

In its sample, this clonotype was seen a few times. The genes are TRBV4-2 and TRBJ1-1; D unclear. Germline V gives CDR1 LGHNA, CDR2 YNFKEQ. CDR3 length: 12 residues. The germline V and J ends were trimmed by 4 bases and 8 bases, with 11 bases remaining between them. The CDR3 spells CASSPGDVEAFF. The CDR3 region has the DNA TGTGCCAGCAGCCCCGGCGACGTCGAAGCTTTCTTT.

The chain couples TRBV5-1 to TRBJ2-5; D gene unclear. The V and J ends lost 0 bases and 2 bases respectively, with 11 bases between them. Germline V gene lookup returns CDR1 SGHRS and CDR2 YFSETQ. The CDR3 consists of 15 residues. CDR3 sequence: CASSLGPGRQETQYF. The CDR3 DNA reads TGCGCCAGCAGCTTGGGTCCTGGGCGACAAGAGACCCAGTACTTC.

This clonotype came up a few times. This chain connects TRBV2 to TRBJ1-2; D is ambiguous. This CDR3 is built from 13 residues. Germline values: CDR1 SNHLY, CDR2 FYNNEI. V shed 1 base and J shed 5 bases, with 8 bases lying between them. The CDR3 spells CASSEEKLYGYTF. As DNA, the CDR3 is TGTGCCAGCAGTGAAGAAAAGCTATATGGCTACACCTTC.

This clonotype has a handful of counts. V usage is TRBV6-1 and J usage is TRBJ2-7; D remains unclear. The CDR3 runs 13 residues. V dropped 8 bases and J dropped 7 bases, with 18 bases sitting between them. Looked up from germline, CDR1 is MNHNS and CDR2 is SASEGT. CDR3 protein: CASLGLIGNEQYF. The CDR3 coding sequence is TGTGCCAGCTTAGGGTTGATTGGGAATGAGCAGTACTTC.

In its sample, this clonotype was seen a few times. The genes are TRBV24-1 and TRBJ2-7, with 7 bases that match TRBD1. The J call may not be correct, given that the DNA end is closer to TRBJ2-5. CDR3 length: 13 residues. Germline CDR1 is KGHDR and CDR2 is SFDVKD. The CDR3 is CATSATGKETQYF. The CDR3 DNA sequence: TGTGCCACCAGTGCGACAGGGAAAGAGACCCAGTACTTC.

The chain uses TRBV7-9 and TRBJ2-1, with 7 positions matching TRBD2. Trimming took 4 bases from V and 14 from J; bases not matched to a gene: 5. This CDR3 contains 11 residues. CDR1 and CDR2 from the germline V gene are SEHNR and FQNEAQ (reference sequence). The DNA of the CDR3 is TGTGCCAGCAGCTCAGAGAGCGGGGAGTTCTTC. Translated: CASSSESGEFF.

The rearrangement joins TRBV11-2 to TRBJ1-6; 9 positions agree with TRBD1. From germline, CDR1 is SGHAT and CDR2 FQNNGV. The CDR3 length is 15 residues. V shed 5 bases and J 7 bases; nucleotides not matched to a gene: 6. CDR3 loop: CASSAPGTGNSPLHF. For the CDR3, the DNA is TGTGCCAGCAGCGCGCCCGGGACAGGGAATTCACCCCTCCACTTT.

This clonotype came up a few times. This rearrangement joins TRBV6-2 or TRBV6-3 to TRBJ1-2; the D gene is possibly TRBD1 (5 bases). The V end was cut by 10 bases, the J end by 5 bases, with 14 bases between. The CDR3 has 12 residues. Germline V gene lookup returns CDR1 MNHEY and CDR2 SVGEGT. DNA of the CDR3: TGTGCCACCACAGGACAAGGATATGGCTACACCTTC. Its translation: CATTGQGYGYTF.